This T cell receptor (beta chain) originates from a study of T cells in Graves' hyperthyroidism and ophthalmopathy. Study-wide results and caveats: Model predictions of ophthalmopathy came a median around 6.5 months before onset.

Using RNA transcripts as the source, TCR beta CDR3 regions were amplified. The TCR CDR3 was amplified in a first-round RT-PCR using the HTBI primer set. One entry per CDR3 protein results from TCRdb running MiXCR on the multiplex PCR reads. The table shows about 270,000 distinct CDR3 sequences, with roughly 15% occurring only once. The V gene lost 4 bases and the J gene lost 5 bases, with 13 bases spanning the gap. Germline V gene lookup returns CDR1 SGHRS and CDR2 YFSETQ. The CDR3 runs 15 residues. About this clonotype itself: What it binds is unknown.

This receptor was identified in a woman aged 45-60 years with Graves' hyperthyroidism that later progressed to Graves' ophthalmopathy. The sample comprised blood. The chain has TRBV5-1 and TRBJ1-6; D may be TRBD1 (5 bases). The CDR3 sequence: CASSPGWGNNSPLHF. The CDR3 DNA sequence: TGCGCCAGCAGCCCAGGGTGGGGGAATAATTCACCCCTCCACTTT.